This T cell receptor beta chain was identified in a study of shared clonotypes between healthy human individuals. Study-level points and caveats: Relative to clonotypes present in all four donors, those not shared had lower generation probabilities.

Method: immunoSEQ multiplex PCR; TCRdb's copy keeps in-frame clones and lacks some. The sample yields about 1.5 million clones, nearly 99% seen once. As for this clone: Its antigen is not known.

The V gene's germline CDR1 is SGHRS and CDR2 YFSETQ. CDR3 length equals 15 residues. With 7 bases removed from V and 0 bases from J, the gap between germline ends came to 15 bases. The specimen sequenced was naive CD4+ T cells sorted from blood. Described subset: CD45RA+ positively selected. The chain joins TRBV5-1 to TRBJ2-3; no definite D call. This TCR derives from a man younger than 40 in good health. CDR3: CASWHGGSSTDTQYF. The CDR3 DNA sequence: TGCGCCAGCTGGCACGGTGGTTCTAGCACAGATACGCAGTATTTT. The whole variable domain, remainder taken from reference TRBV5-1 and TRBJ2-3, is KAGVTQTPRYLIKTRGQQVTLSCSPISGHRSVSWYQQTPGQGLQFLFEYFSETQRNKGNFPGRFSGRQFSNSRSEMNVSTLELGDSALYLCASWHGGSSTDTQYFGPGTRLTVL.